The clone carrying this T cell receptor beta chain was recorded many times. No antigen is known for it. The data belong to a study of regulatory T cells in long-lasting Graves disease. Findings and limits, study-wide: Persistent disease preferred TRBV28, TRBJ1-2 and TRBJ2-5; new disease, TRBV20-1 and TRBJ2-1.

According to the study, TCR beta libraries were built with iRepertoire HTBI primers and CDR3-region Arm-PCR. TCRdb passed the multiplex PCR reads through MiXCR, listing each CDR3 protein once. The sample shows about 210,000 distinct CDR3 sequences, roughly a fifth of them seen only once. V lost 0 bases and J lost 2, with 8 bases in between. Per germline, CDR1 SGHNT and CDR2 YYREEE (reference sequence). The CDR3 totals 14 residues. The time point was: newly diagnosed GD, antithyroid drugs for less than 3 months. With RNA extracted from PBMCs as input, the TCR library was made. This sample was shared with a second study, whose subject was T cells in Graves' hyperthyroidism and ophthalmopathy. In that study: Most expanded thyroid clonotypes above 0.001 also appeared in blood.

The sequences come from peripheral blood mononuclear cells (PBMCs), collected at new diagnosis, from a patient treated with antithyroid drugs. The clonotype originates from a woman aged 25-40 years with Graves disease. The chain combines TRBV5-4 with TRBJ1-2; D uncertain. CDR3 residues: CASSLDVQNYGYTF. The CDR3 DNA is TGTGCCAGCAGCTTGGACGTCCAGAACTATGGCTACACCTTC.